The 10 T cell receptor beta chains listed next were all sequenced from one sample in a study of blood T cells in healthy people across ages. A second about 7 to 12 cycle PCR used barcoded and J-beta primers. TCRdb re-analysed the 5' RACE reads in MiXCR, keeping a single row per CDR3 protein. The table has around 1,500,000 distinct CDR3 sequences, approximately 30% seen once. Source material: blood. These TCRs come from a young woman in good health.

The V call is TRBV28, the J call TRBJ2-2; D may be TRBD1 or TRBD2 (5 bases each). Trimming removed 7 bases at V and 4 bases at J, with 13 bases between. The CDR3 is 14 residues long. The germline gives CDR1 MDHEN, CDR2 SYDVKM. For the CDR3, the DNA is TGTGCCAGCACCCCACCTGGGGGCACCGGGGAGCTGTTTTTT. It translates to CASTPPGGTGELFF.

This clonotype has at least ten counts. The rearrangement uses TRBV20-1 and TRBJ2-1; 7 nucleotides align to TRBD2. CDR1 DFQATT and CDR2 SNEGSKA come from the germline V gene (reference sequence). Germline trimming cut 5 bases from V and 9 bases from J; bases unmatched to any gene: 10. The CDR3 loop spans 13 amino acids. CDR3 DNA sequence: TGCAGTGCTTGGGAGGGTCGGGGAGGTGAGCAGTTCTTC. Amino acids: CSAWEGRGGEQFF.

This rearrangement joins TRBV6-5 to TRBJ2-2, with a tentative D call TRBD1 (6 bases). CDR1 is MNHEY, CDR2 SVGAGI, per germline. The CDR3 loop spans 15 amino acids. Between the trimmed V and J ends, which lost 4 bases and 0 bases, there was a span of 9 bases. The CDR3 DNA reads as TGTGCCAGCAGTTGGGACACCGCGAACACCGGGGAGCTGTTTTTT. Translated: CASSWDTANTGELFF.

This clonotype was picked up a small number of times. The chain carries TRBV7-2 and TRBJ2-7, with a tentative D call TRBD2 (6 bases). The CDR3 has 14 residues. Between the trimmed V and J ends, which lost 6 bases and 0 bases, there was a span of 12 bases. CDR1 is SGHTA and CDR2 is FQGNSA in the germline V gene. The CDR3 bases are TGTGCCAGCAGAGGAGGGAGGTACTCCTACGAGCAGTACTTC. Protein: CASRGGRYSYEQYF.

The rearrangement links TRBV7-2 to TRBJ2-7, with 12 bases aligning to TRBD2. The J call may be wrong; the DNA end is better matched by TRBJ2-5. The CDR3 has 16 amino acids. The V gene's germline CDR1 is SGHTA and CDR2 FQGNSA. For the CDR3, the DNA is TGTGCCAGCAGCCTCCCGACTAGCGGGGGTAAAGAGACCCAGTACTTC. Translation gives CASSLPTSGGKETQYF.

This chain connects TRBV29-1 to TRBJ1-1; 7 bases agree with TRBD1. V was clipped by 5 bases and J by 0 bases; unmatched bases: 9. The CDR3 consists of 15 residues. Germline V lookup: CDR1 SQVTM, CDR2 ANQGSEA. In nucleotides, the CDR3 is TGCAGCGTTAACAGGGGACAAACTCTGAACACTGAAGCTTTCTTT. Amino acids: CSVNRGQTLNTEAFF.

This sequence joins TRBV27 and TRBJ1-5; D gene unclear. This CDR3 has 15 amino acids. Trimming removed 0 bases at V and 0 bases at J, with 6 bases between. Germline loops: CDR1 MNHEY, CDR2 SMNVEV (reference sequence). CDR3: CASSLSMDSNQPQHF. CDR3 coding DNA: TGTGCCAGCAGTTTATCGATGGATAGCAATCAGCCCCAGCATTTT.

CDR3 residues: CASSVEGFPNEQFF. The DNA of the CDR3 is TGTGCCAGCAGCGTAGAGGGCTTCCCCAATGAGCAGTTCTTC. This chain connects TRBV9 to TRBJ2-1; unclear D gene. The V gene's germline CDR1 is SGDLS and CDR2 YYNGEE. The CDR3 consists of 14 residues. V dropped 0 bases and J dropped 6 bases, with 10 bases sitting between them.

This clonotype was detected many times. The V call is TRBV6-1, the J call TRBJ1-5; no clear D gene. The CDR3 is made up of 13 amino acids. In germline, CDR1 is MNHNS, CDR2 SASEGT. Trimming pared 5 bases from V and 0 bases from J, leaving 5 bases between. The CDR3 DNA reads TGTGCCAGCAGTTTTTATAGCAATCAGCCCCAGCATTTT. Protein sequence: CASSFYSNQPQHF.

This clonotype has a single count. The chain joins TRBV2 to TRBJ2-5; D not certain. This CDR3 is 12 amino acids long. V lost 6 bases, J lost 11 bases, and 16 bases lay in between. From germline, CDR1 is SNHLY and CDR2 FYNNEI. CDR3 coding DNA: TGTGCCAGCAGGGGTTGGGGTCCTGAGCAGTACTTC. It is translated as CASRGWGPEQYF.